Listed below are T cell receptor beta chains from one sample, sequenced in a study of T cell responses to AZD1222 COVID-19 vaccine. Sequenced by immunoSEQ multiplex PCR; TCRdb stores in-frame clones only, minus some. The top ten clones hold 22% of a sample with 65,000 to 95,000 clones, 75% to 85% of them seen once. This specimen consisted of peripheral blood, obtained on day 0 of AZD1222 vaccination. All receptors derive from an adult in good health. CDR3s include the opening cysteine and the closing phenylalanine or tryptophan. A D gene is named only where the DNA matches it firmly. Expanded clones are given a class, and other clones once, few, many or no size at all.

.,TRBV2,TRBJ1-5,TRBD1,CASSERAGGNQPQHF,TGTGCCAGCAGTGAAAGGGCAGGGGGGAATCAGCCCCAGCATTTT
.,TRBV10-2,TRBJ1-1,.,CASSSEMNTEAFF,TGCGCCAGCAGCTCAGAGATGAACACTGAAGCTTTCTTT
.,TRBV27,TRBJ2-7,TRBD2,CASTPASGDEQYF,TGTGCCAGCACCCCGGCTAGCGGGGACGAGCAGTACTTC
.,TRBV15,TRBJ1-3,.,CATSREGVLGNTIYF,TGTGCCACCAGCAGAGAAGGGGTGCTGGGAAACACCATATATTTT
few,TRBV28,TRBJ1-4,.,CASSPVVMGEKLFF,TGTGCCAGCAGCCCCGTGGTGATGGGTGAAAAACTGTTTTTT
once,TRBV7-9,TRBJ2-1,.,CASSRYDEQFF,TGTGCCAGCAGCCGTTATGATGAGCAGTTCTTC
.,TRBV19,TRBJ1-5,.,CASSTVPNQPQHF,TGTGCCAGTAGTACGGTACCCAATCAGCCCCAGCATTTT
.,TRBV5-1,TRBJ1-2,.,CASSLGGEMGYTF,TGCGCCAGCAGCTTGGGTGGTGAGATGGGCTACACCTTC
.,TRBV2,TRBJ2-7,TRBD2,CASRRTSLHF,TGTGCCAGCAGGCGGACTAGCCTCCACTTC
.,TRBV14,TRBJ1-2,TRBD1,CASSHYSGQGLLSTF,TGTGCCAGCAGCCATTACTCGGGACAGGGACTACTTAGCACCTTC
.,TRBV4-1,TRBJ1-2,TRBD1,CASSHTPGGEGGYTF,TGCGCCAGCAGCCATACCCCAGGGGGCGAGGGTGGCTACACCTTC
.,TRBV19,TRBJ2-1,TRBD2,CASSRGLAGVQEQFF,TGTGCCAGTAGTAGGGGACTAGCGGGGGTTCAGGAGCAGTTCTTC
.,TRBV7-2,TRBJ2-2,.,CASSLLGGANTGELFF,TGTGCCAGCAGCTTATTAGGGGGAGCGAACACCGGGGAGCTGTTTTTT
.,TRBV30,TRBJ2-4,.,CAWKGLTNIQYF,TGTGCCTGGAAAGGACTTACTAACATTCAGTACTTC
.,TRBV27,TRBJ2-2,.,CASSDTLNTGELFF,TGTGCCAGCAGTGACACCTTGAACACCGGGGAGCTGTTTTTT
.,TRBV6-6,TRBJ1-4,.,CASSSTLSEKLFF,TGTGCCAGCAGTTCGACACTGAGTGAAAAACTGTTTTTT
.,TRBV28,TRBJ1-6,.,CASSLGGPLHF,TGTGCCAGCAGTTTAGGGGGACCCCTCCACTTT
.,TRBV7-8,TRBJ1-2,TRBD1,CASSRGTGGAPNYGYTF,TGTGCCAGCAGCAGAGGGACAGGGGGCGCCCCTAACTATGGCTACACCTTC
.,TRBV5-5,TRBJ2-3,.,CASSLGLVLDTQYF,TGTGCCAGCAGCTTGGGACTAGTCTTGGATACGCAGTATTTT
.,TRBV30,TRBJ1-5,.,CAWSSGPNQPQHF,TGTGCCTGGAGTTCAGGGCCTAATCAGCCCCAGCATTTT
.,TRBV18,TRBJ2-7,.,CASSPLARAGEQYF,TGTGCCAGCTCACCACTTGCGAGGGCGGGCGAGCAGTACTTC
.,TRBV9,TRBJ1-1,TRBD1,CASSALGQADEAFF,TGTGCCAGCAGCGCCCTTGGACAGGCGGATGAAGCTTTCTTT
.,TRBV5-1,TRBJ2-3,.,CASSVDRPRTDTQYF,TGCGCCAGCAGCGTCGACAGACCCCGCACAGATACGCAGTATTTT
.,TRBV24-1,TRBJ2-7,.,CATSSGAYEQYF,TGTGCCACCAGTTCCGGGGCCTACGAGCAGTACTTC
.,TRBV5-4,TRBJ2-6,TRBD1,CASTSGTVGSVLTF,TGTGCCAGCACCTCTGGGACAGTTGGCAGCGTCCTGACTTTC
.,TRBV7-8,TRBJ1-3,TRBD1,CASSPQTGGAPGNTIYF,TGTGCCAGCAGCCCTCAGACAGGGGGCGCCCCTGGAAACACCATATATTTT
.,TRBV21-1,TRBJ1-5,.,CASSKVGNSDRVNQPQHF,TGTGCCAGCAGCAAAGTCGGAAATTCGGACAGGGTTAATCAGCCCCAGCATTTT
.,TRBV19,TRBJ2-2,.,CASSRVENTGELFF,TGTGCCAGTAGCCGCGTAGAGAACACCGGGGAGCTGTTTTTT
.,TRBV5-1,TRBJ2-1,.,CASGRDRPEDEQFF,TGCGCCAGCGGGCGTGACAGACCTGAGGATGAGCAGTTCTTC
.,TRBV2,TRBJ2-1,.,CASDSGAGYNEQFF,TGTGCCAGCGACTCGGGGGCCGGGTACAATGAGCAGTTCTTC
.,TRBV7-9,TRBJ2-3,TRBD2,CASSLTGLAGGTSTDTQYF,TGTGCCAGCAGCTTAACGGGACTAGCGGGAGGAACTAGCACAGATACGCAGTATTTT
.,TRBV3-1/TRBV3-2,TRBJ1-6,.,CASSQRTQVNSPLHF,TGTGCCAGCAGCCAACGGACGCAGGTCAACTCACCCCTCCACTTT
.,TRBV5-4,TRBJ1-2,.,CASSRDGNYGYTF,TGTGCCAGCAGCCGGGACGGCAACTATGGCTACACCTTC
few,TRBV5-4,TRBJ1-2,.,CASSLQSLEGGYTF,TGTGCCAGCAGCTTGCAGTCTCTAGAGGGTGGCTACACCTTC
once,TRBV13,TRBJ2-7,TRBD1,CASSAYRGSSYEQYF,TGTGCCAGCAGCGCCTACAGGGGAAGCTCCTACGAGCAGTACTTC
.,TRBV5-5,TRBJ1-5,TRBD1,CASSPRDRGSNQPQHF,TGTGCCAGCAGCCCACGGGACAGGGGTAGCAATCAGCCCCAGCATTTT
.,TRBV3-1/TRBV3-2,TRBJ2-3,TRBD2,CASSQKYGLAGHTDTQYF,TGTGCCAGCAGCCAAAAGTATGGACTAGCGGGACACACAGATACGCAGTATTTT
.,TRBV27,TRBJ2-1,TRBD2,CASSLSIVRLAGGQEQFF,TGTGCCAGCAGTTTATCGATTGTCAGACTAGCGGGGGGCCAGGAGCAGTTCTTC
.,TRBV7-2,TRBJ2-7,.,CASSLDRAAIDYEQYF,TGTGCCAGCAGCTTAGATAGGGCCGCGATCGATTACGAGCAGTACTTC
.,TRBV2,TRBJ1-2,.,CASSERDLFLLGYTF,TGTGCCAGCAGTGAGAGGGACCTTTTTTTGTTGGGCTACACCTTC